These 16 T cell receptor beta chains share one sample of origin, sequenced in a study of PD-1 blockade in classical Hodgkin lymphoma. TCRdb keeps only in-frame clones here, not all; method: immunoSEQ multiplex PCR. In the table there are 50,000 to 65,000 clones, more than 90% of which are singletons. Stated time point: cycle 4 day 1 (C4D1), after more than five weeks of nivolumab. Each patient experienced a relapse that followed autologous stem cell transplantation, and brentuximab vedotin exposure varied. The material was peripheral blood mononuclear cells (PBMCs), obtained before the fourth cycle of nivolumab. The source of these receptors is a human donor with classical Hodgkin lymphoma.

The CDR3 loop reads CASSLSGGTYNEQFF. In DNA, the CDR3 is TGTGCCAGCAGCTTATCGGGGGGGACCTACAATGAGCAGTTCTTC. The genes are TRBV11-2 and TRBJ2-1; 8 nucleotides agree with TRBD2. Looked up from germline, CDR1 is SGHAT and CDR2 is FQNNGV. Trimming removed 2 bases from V and 2 bases from J; junction bases left unmatched: 2. The CDR3 has 15 amino acids.

The CDR3 here is CASSLGGVGGELFF. CDR3 bases: TGTGCCAGCAGCTTGGGAGGTGTCGGCGGGGAGCTGTTTTTT. The rearrangement uses TRBV11-3 and TRBJ2-2, with D perhaps matching TRBD2 (6 bases). Trimming took 3 bases from V and 7 from J, leaving 12 bases between them. This CDR3 contains 14 residues. In germline, CDR1 is SGHNT, CDR2 YENEEA.

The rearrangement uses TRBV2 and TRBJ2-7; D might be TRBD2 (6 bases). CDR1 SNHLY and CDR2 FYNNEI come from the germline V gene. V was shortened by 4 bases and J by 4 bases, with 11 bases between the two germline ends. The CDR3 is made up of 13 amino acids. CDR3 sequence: CASSGPGGYEQYF. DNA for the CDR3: TGTGCCAGCAGTGGCCCAGGAGGGTACGAGCAGTACTTC.

CDR3 sequence: CASCRTGDSPLHF. DNA for the CDR3: TGTGCCAGCTGCCGCACAGGGGATTCACCCCTCCACTTT. The rearrangement joins TRBV6-6 to TRBJ1-6; 7 nucleotides align to TRBD1. The germline V gene has CDR1 MNHNY and CDR2 SVGAGI (reference sequence). This CDR3 region has 13 residues. The J segment lost 8 bases and the V segment lost 8 bases, leaving 6 bases of the junction unmatched.

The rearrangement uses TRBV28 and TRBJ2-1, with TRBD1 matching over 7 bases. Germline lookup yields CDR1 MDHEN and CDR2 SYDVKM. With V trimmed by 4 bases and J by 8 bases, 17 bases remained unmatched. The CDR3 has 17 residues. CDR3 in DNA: TGTGCCAGCAGTTCCCCCCGGACAGGTCCCCTAAGGGATGAGCAGTTCTTC. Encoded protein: CASSSPRTGPLRDEQFF.

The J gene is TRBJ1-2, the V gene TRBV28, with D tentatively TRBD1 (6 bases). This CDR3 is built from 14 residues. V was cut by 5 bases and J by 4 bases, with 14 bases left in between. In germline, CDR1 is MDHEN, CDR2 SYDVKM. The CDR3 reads CASSTEDRLYGYTF. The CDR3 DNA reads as TGTGCCAGCAGTACCGAGGACAGACTCTATGGCTACACCTTC.

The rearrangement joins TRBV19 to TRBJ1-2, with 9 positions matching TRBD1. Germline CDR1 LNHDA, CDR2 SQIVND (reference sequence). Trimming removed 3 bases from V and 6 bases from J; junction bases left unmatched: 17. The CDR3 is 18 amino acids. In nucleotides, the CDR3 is TGTGCCAGTAGTATGATCCCCCCGGGGACAGGGTTTAGCGATGGCTACACCTTC. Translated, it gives CASSMIPPGTGFSDGYTF. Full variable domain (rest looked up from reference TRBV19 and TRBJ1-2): DGGITQSPKYLFRKEGQNVTLSCEQNLNHDAMYWYRQDPGQGLRLIYYSQIVNDFQKGDIAEGYSVSREKKESFPLTVTSAQKNPTAFYLCASSMIPPGTGFSDGYTFGSGTRLTVV.

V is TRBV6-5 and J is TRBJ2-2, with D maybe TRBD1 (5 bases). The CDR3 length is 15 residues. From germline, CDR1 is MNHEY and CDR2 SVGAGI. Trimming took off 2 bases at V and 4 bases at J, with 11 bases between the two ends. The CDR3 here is CASSYLGPGTGELFF. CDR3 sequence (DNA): TGTGCCAGCAGTTACCTGGGGCCGGGCACCGGGGAGCTGTTTTTT.

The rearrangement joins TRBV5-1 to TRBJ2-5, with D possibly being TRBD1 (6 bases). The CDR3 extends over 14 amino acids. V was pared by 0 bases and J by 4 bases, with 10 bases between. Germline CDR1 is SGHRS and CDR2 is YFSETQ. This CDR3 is CASSLGDTIETQYF. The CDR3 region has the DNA TGCGCCAGCAGCTTGGGGGACACGATAGAGACCCAGTACTTC.

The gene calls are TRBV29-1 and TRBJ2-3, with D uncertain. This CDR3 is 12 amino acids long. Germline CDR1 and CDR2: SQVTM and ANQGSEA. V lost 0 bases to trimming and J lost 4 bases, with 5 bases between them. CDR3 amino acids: CSVEEGADTQYF. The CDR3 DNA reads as TGCAGCGTTGAAGAAGGCGCAGATACGCAGTATTTT.

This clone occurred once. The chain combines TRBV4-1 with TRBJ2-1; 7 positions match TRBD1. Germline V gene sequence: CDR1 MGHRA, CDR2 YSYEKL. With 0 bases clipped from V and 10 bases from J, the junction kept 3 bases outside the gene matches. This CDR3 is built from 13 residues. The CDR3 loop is CASSQERGHEQFF. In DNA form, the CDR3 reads TGCGCCAGCAGCCAAGAGAGGGGGCACGAGCAGTTCTTC.

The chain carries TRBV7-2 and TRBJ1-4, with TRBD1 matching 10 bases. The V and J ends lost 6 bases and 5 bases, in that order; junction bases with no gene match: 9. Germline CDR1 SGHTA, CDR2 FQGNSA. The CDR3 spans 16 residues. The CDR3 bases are TGTGCCAGCAGTACCGTCCCGGGACAGGGGAATGAAAAACTGTTTTTT. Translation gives CASSTVPGQGNEKLFF.

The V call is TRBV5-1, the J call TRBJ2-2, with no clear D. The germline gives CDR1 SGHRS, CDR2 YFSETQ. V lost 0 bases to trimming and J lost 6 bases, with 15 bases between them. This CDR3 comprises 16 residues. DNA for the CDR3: TGCGCCAGCAGCTTGGCCGACTTTCTCTTGCCCGGGGAGCTGTTTTTT. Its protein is CASSLADFLLPGELFF.

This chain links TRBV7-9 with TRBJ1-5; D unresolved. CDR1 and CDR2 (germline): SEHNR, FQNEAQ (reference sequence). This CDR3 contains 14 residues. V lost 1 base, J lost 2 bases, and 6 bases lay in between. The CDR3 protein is CASSLGAGNQPQHF. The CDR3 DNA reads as TGTGCCAGCAGCTTAGGGGCAGGCAATCAGCCCCAGCATTTT.

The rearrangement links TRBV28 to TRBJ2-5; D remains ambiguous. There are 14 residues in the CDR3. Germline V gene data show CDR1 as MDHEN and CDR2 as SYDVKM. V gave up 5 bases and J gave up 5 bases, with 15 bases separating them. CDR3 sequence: CASSPPPQRETQYF. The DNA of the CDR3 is TGTGCCAGCAGTCCCCCCCCGCAGAGGGAGACCCAGTACTTC.

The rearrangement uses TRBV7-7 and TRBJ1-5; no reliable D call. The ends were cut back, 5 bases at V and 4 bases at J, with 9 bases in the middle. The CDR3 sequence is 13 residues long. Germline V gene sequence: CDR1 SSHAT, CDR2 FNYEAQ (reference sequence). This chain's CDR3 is CASSRDRNQPQHF. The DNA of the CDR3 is TGTGCCAGCAGCCGCGACCGGAATCAGCCCCAGCATTTT.